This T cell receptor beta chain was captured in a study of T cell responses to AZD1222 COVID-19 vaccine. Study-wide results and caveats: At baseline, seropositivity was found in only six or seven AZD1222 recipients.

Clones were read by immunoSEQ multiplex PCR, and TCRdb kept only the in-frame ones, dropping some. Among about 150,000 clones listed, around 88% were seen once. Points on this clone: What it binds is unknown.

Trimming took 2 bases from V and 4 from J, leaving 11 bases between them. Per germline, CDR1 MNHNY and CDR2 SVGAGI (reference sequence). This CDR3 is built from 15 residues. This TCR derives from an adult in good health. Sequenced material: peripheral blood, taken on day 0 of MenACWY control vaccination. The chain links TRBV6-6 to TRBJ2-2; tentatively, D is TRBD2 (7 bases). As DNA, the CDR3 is TGTGCCAGCAGTTACAACAGGGAGGGCACCGGGGAGCTGTTTTTT. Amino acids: CASSYNREGTGELFF.